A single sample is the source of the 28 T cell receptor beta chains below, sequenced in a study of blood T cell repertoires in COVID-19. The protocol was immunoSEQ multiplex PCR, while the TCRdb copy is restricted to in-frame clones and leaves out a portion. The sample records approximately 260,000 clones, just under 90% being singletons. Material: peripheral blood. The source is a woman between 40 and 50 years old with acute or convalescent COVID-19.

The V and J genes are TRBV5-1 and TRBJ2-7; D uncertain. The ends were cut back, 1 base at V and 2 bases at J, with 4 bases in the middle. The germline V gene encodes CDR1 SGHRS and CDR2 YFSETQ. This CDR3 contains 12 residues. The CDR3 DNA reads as TGCGCCAGCAGCTTGCTTCCCTACGAGCAGTACGTC. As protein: CASSLLPYEQYV.

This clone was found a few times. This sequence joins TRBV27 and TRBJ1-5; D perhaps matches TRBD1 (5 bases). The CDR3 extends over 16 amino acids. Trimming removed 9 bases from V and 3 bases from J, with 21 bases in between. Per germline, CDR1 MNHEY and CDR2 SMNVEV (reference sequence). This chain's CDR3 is CASTPGDCPFNQPQHF. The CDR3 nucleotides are TGTGCCAGTACTCCTGGGGACTGCCCCTTCAATCAGCCCCAGCATTTT.

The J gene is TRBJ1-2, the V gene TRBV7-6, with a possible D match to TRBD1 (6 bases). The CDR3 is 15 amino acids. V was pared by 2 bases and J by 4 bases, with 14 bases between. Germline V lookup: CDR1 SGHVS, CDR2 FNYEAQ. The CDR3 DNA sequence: TGTGCCAGCAGCTTACAATACAGGGCTGGCTATGGCTACACCTTC. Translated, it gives CASSLQYRAGYGYTF.

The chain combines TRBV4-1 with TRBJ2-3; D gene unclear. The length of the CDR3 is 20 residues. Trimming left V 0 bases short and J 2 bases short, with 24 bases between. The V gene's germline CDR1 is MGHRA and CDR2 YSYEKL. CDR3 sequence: CASSQDYGRAYTTNTDTQYF. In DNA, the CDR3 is TGCGCCAGCAGCCAAGACTATGGGCGAGCATACACAACCAACACAGATACGCAGTATTTT.

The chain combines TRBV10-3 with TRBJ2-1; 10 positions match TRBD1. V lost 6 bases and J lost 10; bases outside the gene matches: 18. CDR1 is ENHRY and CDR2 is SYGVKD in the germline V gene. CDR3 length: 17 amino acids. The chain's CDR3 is CAISKKKGQGYAEEQFF. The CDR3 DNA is TGTGCCATCAGCAAAAAGAAGGGACAGGGGTATGCGGAGGAGCAGTTCTTC.

In nucleotides, the CDR3 is TGTGCCAGCACTAAACGGGGGGCCCACAATGAGCAGTTCTTC. Translation gives CASTKRGAHNEQFF. This chain links TRBV25-1 with TRBJ2-1, with a tentative D call TRBD2 (7 bases). This CDR3 region has 14 residues. V was pared by 7 bases and J by 5 bases, with 15 bases between. CDR1 and CDR2 (germline): MGHDK, SYGVNS.

This CDR3 reads CASSLQGARQPQHF. The CDR3 region has the DNA TGTGCCAGCTCGCTACAGGGGGCGCGACAGCCCCAGCATTTT. This chain uses TRBV18 with TRBJ1-5; TRBD1 matches at 9 bases. Germline V CDR1 and CDR2: KGHSH, LQKENI. V gave up 6 bases and J gave up 7 bases; unmatched junction bases: 7. This CDR3 has 14 residues.

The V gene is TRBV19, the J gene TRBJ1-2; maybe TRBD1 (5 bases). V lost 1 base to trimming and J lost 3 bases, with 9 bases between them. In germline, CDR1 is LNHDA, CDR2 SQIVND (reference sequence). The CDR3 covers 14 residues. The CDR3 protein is CASSIAGRDYGYTF. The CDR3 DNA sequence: TGTGCCAGTAGTATAGCCGGCAGGGACTATGGCTACACCTTC.

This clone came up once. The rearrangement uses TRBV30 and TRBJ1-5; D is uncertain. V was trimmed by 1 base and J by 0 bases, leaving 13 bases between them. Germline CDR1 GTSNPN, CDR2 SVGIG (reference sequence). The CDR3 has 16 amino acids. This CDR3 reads CAWSAPFDYSNQPQHF. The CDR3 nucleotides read TGTGCCTGGAGTGCCCCATTCGACTATAGCAATCAGCCCCAGCATTTT.

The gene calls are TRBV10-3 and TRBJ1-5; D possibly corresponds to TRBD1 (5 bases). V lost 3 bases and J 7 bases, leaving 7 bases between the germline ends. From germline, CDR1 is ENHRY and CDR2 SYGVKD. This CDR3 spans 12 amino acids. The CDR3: CAISEGEQPQHF. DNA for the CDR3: TGTGCCATCAGTGAAGGGGAACAGCCCCAGCATTTT.

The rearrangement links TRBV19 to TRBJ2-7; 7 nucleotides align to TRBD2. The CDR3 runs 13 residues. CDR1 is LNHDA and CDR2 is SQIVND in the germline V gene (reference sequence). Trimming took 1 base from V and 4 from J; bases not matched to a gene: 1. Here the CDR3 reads CASSIGEGYEQYV. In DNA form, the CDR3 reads TGTGCCAGTAGTATAGGGGAGGGGTACGAGCAGTACGTC.

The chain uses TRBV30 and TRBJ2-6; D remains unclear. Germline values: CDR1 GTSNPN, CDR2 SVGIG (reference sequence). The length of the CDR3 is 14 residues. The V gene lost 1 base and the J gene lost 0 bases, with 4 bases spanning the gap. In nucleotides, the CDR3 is TGTGCCTGGAGTGCAGGCTCTGGGGCCAACGTCCTGACTTTC. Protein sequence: CAWSAGSGANVLTF.

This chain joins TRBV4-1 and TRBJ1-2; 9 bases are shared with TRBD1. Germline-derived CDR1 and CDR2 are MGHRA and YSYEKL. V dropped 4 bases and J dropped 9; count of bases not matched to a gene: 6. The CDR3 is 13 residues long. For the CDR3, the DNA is TGCGCCAGCAGCCTATGGACAGGGGAAAGCTACACCTTC. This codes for CASSLWTGESYTF.

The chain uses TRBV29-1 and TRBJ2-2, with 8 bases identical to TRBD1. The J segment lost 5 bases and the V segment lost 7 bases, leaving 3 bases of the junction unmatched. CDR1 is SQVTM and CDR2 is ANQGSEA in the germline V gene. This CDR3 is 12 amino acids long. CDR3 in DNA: TGCAGCGCCGACAGGGGTACCGGGGAGCTGTTTTTT. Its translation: CSADRGTGELFF.

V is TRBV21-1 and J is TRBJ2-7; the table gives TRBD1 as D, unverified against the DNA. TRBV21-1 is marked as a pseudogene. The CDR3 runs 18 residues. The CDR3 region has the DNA TGTGCCAGCAGCAAAGCCGGGGTGGTGGGGGCTACAAGCTACGAGCAGTACGTC. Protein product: CASSKAGVVGATSYEQYV.

CDR3 residues: CASSEAQRPNYGYTF. The DNA of the CDR3 is TGTGCCAGCAGTGAAGCACAGAGACCTAACTATGGCTACACCTTC. This chain connects TRBV6-1 to TRBJ1-2; D uncertain. This CDR3 contains 15 residues. V lost 0 bases to trimming and J lost 0 bases, with 8 bases between them. Germline V gene sequence: CDR1 MNHNS, CDR2 SASEGT.

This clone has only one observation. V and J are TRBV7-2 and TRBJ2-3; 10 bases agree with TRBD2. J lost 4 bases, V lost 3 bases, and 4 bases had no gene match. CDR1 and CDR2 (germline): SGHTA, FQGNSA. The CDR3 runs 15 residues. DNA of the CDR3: TGTGCCAGCAGCTTTGAGCGGGGGGGTGCAGATACGCAGTATTTT. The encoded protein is CASSFERGGADTQYF.

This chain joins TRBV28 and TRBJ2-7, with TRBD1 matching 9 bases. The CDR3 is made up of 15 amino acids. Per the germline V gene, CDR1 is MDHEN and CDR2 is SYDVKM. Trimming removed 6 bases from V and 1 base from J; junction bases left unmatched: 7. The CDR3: CASRAAGTGSYEQYV. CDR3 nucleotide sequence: TGTGCCAGCAGGGCCGCCGGGACAGGGTCCTACGAGCAGTACGTC.

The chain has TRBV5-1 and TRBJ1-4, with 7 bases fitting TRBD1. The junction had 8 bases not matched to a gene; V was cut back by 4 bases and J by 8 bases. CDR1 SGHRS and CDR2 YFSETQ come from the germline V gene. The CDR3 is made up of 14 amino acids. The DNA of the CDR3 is TGCGCCAGCAGCCGGGGACAGCAGCGGGAAAAACTGTTTTTT. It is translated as CASSRGQQREKLFF.

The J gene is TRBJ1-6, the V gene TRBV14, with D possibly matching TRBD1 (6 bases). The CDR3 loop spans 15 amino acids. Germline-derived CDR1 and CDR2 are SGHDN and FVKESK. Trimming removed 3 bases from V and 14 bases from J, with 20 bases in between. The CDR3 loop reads CASSQNRDGQWALHF. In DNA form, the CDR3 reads TGTGCCAGCAGCCAGAACCGGGACGGACAGTGGGCCCTCCACTTT.

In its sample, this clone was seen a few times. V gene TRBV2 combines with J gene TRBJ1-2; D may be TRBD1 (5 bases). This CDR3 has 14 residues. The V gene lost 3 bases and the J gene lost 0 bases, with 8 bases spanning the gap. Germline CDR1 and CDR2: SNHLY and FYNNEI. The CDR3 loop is CASSETAANYGYTF. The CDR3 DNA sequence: TGTGCCAGCAGTGAGACAGCTGCTAACTATGGCTACACCTTC.

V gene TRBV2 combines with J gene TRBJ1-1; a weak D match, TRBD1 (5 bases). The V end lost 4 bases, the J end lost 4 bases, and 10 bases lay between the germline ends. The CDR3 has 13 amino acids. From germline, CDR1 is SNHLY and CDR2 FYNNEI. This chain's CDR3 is CASSAPGFTEAFF. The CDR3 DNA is TGTGCCAGCAGTGCTCCAGGGTTCACTGAAGCTTTCTTT.

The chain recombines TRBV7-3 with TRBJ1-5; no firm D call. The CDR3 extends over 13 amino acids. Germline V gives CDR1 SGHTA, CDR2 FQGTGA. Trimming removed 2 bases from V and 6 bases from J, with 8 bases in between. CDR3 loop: CASSLSHGQPQHF. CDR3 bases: TGTGCCAGCAGCTTATCCCACGGTCAGCCCCAGCATTTT.

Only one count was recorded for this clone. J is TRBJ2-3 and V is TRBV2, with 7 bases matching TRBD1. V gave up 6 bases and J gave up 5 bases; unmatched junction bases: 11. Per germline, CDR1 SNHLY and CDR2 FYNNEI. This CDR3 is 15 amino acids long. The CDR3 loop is CASRAGGIQRDTQYF. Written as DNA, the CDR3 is TGTGCCAGCAGGGCAGGGGGTATCCAAAGAGATACGCAGTATTTT.

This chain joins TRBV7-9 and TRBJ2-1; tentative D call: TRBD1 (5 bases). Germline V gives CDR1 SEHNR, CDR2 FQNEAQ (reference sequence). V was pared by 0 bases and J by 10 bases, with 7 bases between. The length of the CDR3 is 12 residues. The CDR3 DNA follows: TGTGCCAGCAGCTTAGCGGGGCGGGAGCAGTTCTTC. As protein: CASSLAGREQFF.

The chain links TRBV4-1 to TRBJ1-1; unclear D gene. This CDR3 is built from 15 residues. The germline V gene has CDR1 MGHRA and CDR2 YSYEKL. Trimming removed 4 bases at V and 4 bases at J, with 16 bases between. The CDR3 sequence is CASSPDREGVTEAFF. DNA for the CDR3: TGCGCCAGCAGCCCGGATAGAGAAGGAGTCACTGAAGCTTTCTTT.

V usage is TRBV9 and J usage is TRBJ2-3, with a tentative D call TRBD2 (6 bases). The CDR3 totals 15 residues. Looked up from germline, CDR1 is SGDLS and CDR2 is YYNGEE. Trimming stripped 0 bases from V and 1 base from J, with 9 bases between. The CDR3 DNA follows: TGTGCCAGCAGCGTAGTTGCTAGCGGCACAGATACGCAGTATTTT. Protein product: CASSVVASGTDTQYF.

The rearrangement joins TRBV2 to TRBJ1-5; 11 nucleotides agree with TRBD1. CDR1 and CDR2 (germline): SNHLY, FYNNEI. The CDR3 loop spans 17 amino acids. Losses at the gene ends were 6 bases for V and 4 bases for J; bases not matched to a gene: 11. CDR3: CASSGQGAGPANQPQHF. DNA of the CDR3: TGTGCCAGCAGCGGACAGGGGGCCGGGCCGGCGAATCAGCCCCAGCATTTT.